This paragraph reports one T cell receptor (beta chain). V was pared by 7 bases and J by 5 bases, with 15 bases between. Germline V gene sequence: CDR1 SGHRS, CDR2 YFSETQ. The CDR3 contains 13 residues. This specimen belongs to a study of control samples from healthy donors and cancer patients. Only in-frame clones appear in the TCRdb table, and some are missing; sequencing was by immunoSEQ multiplex PCR. The sample carries 160,000 or so clones, over 85% recorded once. Source material: blood. The source is a man in his fifties in good health. The V gene is TRBV5-1, the J gene TRBJ2-5; D may match TRBD1 or TRBD2 (5 bases each). The CDR3 protein is CASDRGAGETQYF. Here the CDR3 DNA reads TGCGCCAGCGATCGAGGGGCTGGGGAGACCCAGTACTTC. Using reference TRBV5-1 and TRBJ2-5 for the parts outside the CDR3, the full variable domain is KAGVTQTPRYLIKTRGQQVTLSCSPISGHRSVSWYQQTPGQGLQFLFEYFSETQRNKGNFPGRFSGRQFSNSRSEMNVSTLELGDSALYLCASDRGAGETQYFGPGTRLLVL.